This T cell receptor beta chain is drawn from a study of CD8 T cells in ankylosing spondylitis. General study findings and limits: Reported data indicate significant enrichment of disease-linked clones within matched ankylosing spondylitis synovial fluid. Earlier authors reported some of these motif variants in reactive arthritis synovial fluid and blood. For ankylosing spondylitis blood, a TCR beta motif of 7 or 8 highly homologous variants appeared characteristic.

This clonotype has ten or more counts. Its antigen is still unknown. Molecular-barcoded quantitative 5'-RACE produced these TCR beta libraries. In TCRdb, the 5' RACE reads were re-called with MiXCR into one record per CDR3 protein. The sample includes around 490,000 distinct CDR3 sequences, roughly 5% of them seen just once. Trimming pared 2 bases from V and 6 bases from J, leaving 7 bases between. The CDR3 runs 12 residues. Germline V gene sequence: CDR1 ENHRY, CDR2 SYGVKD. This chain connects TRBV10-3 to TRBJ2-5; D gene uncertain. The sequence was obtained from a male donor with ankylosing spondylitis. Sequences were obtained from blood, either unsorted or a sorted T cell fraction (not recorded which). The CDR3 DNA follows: TGTGCCATCAGTGAGGGGTATCAGACCCAGTACTTC. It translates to CAISEGYQTQYF.